Listed below are T cell receptor beta chains from one sample, sequenced in a study of OX40 agonist ivuxolimab in advanced cancers. The assay was immunoSEQ multiplex PCR, and TCRdb's table has in-frame clones only and misses some. This table has more than 50,000 clones, around four fifths appearing once. Material: CD4+ or CD8+ T cells sorted from blood, obtained in a trial of the OX40 agonist ivuxolimab. These receptors all come from an adult with an advanced solid tumor such as melanoma, head and neck, liver or kidney cancer. Both conserved end residues are part of each CDR3. A D gene is named only where the DNA matches it firmly. Expanded clones are given a class, and other clones once, few, many or no size at all.

J | D | size | V | length | CDR3 | DNA
TRBJ2-1 | - | - | TRBV7-8 | 14 | CASINIPRDNEQFF | TGTGCCAGCATCAACATCCCAAGAGATAATGAGCAGTTCTTC
TRBJ1-2 | TRBD1 | - | TRBV19 | 16 | CASSRGTGGLGGGYTF | TGTGCCAGTAGTAGGGGCACAGGGGGCCTCGGCGGTGGCTACACCTTC
TRBJ2-2 | - | once | TRBV10-1 | 14 | CASSPGIDTGELFF | TGCGCCAGTTCACCGGGAATAGACACCGGGGAGCTGTTTTTT
TRBJ2-7 | TRBD2 | - | TRBV11-3 | 12 | CASSLREGEQYF | TGTGCCAGCAGCTTGCGGGAGGGAGAGCAGTACTTC
TRBJ2-6 | - | - | TRBV27 | 15 | CASSLSGFGANVLTF | TGTGCCAGCAGTTTATCAGGGTTCGGGGCCAACGTCCTGACTTTC
TRBJ2-5 | - | once | TRBV5-1 | 15 | CASSLGYPGQETQYF | TGCGCCAGCAGCTTGGGTTATCCGGGGCAAGAGACCCAGTACTTC
TRBJ1-2 | - | - | TRBV5-1 | 15 | CASSLARSTKYGYTF | TGCGCCAGCAGCTTGGCGAGGTCAACCAAATATGGCTACACCTTC
TRBJ2-1 | - | - | TRBV25-1 | 16 | CASSESGGLGVNEQFF | TGTGCCAGCAGTGAATCTGGGGGGTTGGGCGTGAATGAGCAGTTCTTC
TRBJ2-5 | - | - | TRBV2 | 11 | CASSIQETQYF | TGTGCCAGCAGTATACAAGAGACCCAGTACTTC
TRBJ2-1 | TRBD2 | - | TRBV28 | 15 | CASSVLAGGTNEQFF | TGTGCCAGCAGCGTTCTAGCGGGAGGTACCAATGAGCAGTTCTTC
TRBJ1-3 | TRBD1 | - | TRBV10-3 | 16 | CATKDGTGESGNTIYF | TGTGCCACGAAAGACGGGACAGGGGAATCTGGAAACACCATATATTTT
TRBJ2-1 | TRBD2 | - | TRBV6-5 | 14 | CASSRGLAGGEQFF | TGTGCCAGCAGTCGTGGACTAGCGGGAGGTGAGCAGTTCTTC
TRBJ1-4 | TRBD1 | - | TRBV19 | 14 | CASSFGTGGEKLFF | TGTGCCAGTAGTTTCGGGACAGGGGGTGAAAAACTGTTTTTT
TRBJ1-1 | TRBD1 | - | TRBV18 | 14 | CASSSTGEDTEAFF | TGTGCCAGCTCATCAACAGGGGAGGACACTGAAGCTTTCTTT
TRBJ1-4 | - | - | TRBV4-2 | 14 | CASSLQQPNEKLFF | TGTGCCAGCAGCCTACAGCAACCAAATGAAAAACTGTTTTTT
TRBJ2-3 | - | - | TRBV4-1 | 16 | CASSPRQRVGTDTQYF | TGCGCCAGCAGCCCGAGACAGCGGGTTGGCACAGATACGCAGTATTTT
TRBJ2-3 | - | - | TRBV12-5 | 17 | CASGLVVAARGTDTQYF | TGTGCTAGTGGTTTGGTAGTTGCGGCCAGGGGAACAGATACGCAGTATTTT